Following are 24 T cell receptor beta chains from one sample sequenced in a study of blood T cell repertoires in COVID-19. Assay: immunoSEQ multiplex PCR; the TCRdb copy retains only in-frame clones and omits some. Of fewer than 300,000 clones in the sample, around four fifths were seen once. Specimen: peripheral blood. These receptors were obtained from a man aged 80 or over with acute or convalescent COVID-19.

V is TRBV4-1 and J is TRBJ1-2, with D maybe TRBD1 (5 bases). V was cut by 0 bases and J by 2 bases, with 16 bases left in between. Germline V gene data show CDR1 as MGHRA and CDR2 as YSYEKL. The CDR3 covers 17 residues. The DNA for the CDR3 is TGCGCCAGCAGCCAAGACCGCGACAGTAAGAAGAACTATGGCTACACCTTC. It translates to CASSQDRDSKKNYGYTF.

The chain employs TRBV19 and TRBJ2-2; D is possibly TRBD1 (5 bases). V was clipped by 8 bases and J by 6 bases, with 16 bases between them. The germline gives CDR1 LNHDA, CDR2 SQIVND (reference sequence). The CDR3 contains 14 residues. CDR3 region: CASGHNDGPGELFF. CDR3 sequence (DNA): TGTGCCAGTGGACACAATGATGGTCCCGGGGAGCTGTTTTTT.

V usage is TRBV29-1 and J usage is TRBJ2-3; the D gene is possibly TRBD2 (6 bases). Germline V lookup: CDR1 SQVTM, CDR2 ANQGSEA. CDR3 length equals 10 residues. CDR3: CTAREGTQYF. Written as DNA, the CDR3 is TGCACCGCGCGGGAAGGTACGCAGTATTTT.

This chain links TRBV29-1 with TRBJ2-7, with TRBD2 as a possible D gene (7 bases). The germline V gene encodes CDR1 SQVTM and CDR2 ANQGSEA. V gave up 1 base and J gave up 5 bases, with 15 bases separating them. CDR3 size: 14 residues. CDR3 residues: CSVEGYGEGDEQYF. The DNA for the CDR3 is TGCAGCGTTGAAGGTTATGGGGAGGGGGACGAGCAGTACTTC.

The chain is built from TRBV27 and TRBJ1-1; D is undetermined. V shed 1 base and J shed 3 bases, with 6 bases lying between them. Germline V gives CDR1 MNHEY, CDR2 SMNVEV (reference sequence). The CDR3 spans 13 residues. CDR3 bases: TGTGCCAGCAGTTTATTCGCGGACACTGAAGCTTTCTTT. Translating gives CASSLFADTEAFF.

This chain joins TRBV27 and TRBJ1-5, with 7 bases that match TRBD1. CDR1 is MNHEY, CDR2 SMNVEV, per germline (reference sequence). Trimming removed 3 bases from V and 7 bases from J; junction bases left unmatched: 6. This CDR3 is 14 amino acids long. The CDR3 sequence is CASSLATGNQPQHF. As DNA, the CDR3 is TGTGCCAGCAGTTTGGCGACAGGGAACCAGCCCCAGCATTTT.

The DNA for the CDR3 is TGTGCCAGCAGCCAAGATCGGTTTCGGGATGAGCAGTTCTTC. Its translation is CASSQDRFRDEQFF. The J gene is TRBJ2-1, the V gene TRBV3-1 (or the pseudogene TRBV3-2); D remains ambiguous. Germline values: CDR1 LGHDT, CDR2 YNNKEL (reference sequence). CDR3 size: 14 residues. Between the trimmed V and J ends, which lost 0 bases and 8 bases, there was a span of 11 bases.

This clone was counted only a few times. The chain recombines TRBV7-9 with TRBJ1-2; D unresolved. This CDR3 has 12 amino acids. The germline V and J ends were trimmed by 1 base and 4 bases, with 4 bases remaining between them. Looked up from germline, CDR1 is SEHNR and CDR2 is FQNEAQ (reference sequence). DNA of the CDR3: TGTGCCAGCAGCTTAGACAGCTATGGCTACACCTTC. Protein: CASSLDSYGYTF.

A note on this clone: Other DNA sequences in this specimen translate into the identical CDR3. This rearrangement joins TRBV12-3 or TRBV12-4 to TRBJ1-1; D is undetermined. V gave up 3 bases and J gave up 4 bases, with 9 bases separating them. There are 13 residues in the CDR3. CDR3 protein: CASSFAGPTEAFF. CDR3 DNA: TGTGCCAGCAGTTTCGCAGGTCCCACTGAAGCTTTCTTT.

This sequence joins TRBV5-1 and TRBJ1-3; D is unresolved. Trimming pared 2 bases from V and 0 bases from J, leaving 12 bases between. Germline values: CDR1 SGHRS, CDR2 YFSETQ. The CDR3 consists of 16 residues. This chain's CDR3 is CASSLAGSSSGNTIYF. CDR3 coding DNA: TGCGCCAGCAGCTTAGCGGGCAGCAGCTCTGGAAACACCATATATTTT.

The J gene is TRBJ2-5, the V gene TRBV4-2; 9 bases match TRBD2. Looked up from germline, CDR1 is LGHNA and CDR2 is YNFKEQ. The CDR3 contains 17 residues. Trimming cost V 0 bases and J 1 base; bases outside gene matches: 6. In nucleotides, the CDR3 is TGTGCCAGCAGCCAAGAGTGGCGGGGGGGTCTCCAAGAGACCCAGTACTTC. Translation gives CASSQEWRGGLQETQYF.

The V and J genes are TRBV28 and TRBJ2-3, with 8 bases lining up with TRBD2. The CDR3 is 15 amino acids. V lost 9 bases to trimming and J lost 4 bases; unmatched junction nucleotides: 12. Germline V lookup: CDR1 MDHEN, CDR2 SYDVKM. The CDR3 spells CASSWTRGESDTQYF. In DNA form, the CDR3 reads TGTGCCAGTAGCTGGACGCGGGGGGAGTCAGATACGCAGTATTTT.

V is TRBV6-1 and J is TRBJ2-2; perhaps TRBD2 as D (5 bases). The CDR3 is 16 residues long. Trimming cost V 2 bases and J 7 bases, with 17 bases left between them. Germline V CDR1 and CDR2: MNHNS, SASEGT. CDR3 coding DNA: TGTGCCAGCAGTGAATACGTGGGCCTCGGAGGCGGGGAGCTGTTTTTT. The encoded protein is CASSEYVGLGGGELFF.

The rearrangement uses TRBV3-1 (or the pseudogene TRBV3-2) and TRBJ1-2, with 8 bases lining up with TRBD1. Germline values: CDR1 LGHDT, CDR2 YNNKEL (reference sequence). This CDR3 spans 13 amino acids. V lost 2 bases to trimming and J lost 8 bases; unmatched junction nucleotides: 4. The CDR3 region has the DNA TGTGCCAGCAGCCAACTCACAGGGGGAGGCTACACCTTC. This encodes CASSQLTGGGYTF.

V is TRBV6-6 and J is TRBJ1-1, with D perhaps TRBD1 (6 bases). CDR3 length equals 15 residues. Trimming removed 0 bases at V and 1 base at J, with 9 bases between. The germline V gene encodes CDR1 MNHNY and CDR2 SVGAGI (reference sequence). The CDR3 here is CASSYSRTENTEAFF. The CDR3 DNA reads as TGTGCCAGCAGTTACTCGCGGACAGAGAACACTGAAGCTTTCTTT.

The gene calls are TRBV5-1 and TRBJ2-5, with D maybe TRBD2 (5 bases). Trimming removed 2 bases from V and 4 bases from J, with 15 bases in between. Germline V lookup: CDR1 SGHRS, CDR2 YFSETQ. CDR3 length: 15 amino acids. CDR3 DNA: TGCGCCAGCAGCTTTAAAATTGGCGGAGGAGAGACCCAGTACTTC. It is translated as CASSFKIGGGETQYF.

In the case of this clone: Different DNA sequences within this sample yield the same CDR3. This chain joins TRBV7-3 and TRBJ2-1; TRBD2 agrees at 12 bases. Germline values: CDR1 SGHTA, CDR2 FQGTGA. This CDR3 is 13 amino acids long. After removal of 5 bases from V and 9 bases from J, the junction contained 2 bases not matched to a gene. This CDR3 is CASSPGLAGEQFF. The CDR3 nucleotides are TGTGCCAGCAGCCCGGGACTAGCGGGTGAGCAGTTCTTC. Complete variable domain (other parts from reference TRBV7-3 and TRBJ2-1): GAGVSQTPSNKVTEKGKYVELRCDPISGHTALYWYRQSLGQGPEFLIYFQGTGAADDSGLPNDRFFAVRPEGSVSTLKIQRTERGDSAVYLCASSPGLAGEQFFGPGTRLTVL.

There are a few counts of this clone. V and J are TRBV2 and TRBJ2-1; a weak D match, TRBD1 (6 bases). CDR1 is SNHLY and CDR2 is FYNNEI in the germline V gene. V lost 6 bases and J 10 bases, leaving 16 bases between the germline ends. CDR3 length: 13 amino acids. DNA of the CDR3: TGTGCCAGCAGAAAACAGGGACATCAGGAGCAGTTCTTC. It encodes CASRKQGHQEQFF.

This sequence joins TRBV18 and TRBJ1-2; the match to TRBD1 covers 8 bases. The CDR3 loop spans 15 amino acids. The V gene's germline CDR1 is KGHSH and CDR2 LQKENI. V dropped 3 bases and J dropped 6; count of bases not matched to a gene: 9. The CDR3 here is CASSPQTGAWDGYTF. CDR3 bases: TGTGCCAGCTCACCCCAGACAGGGGCCTGGGATGGCTACACCTTC.

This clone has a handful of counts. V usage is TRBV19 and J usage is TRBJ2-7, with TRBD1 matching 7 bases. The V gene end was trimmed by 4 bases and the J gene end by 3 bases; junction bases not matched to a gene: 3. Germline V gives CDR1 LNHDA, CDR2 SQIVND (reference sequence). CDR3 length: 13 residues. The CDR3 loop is CASSKGQIYEQYF. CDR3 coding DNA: TGTGCCAGTAGTAAGGGACAGATCTACGAGCAGTACTTC.

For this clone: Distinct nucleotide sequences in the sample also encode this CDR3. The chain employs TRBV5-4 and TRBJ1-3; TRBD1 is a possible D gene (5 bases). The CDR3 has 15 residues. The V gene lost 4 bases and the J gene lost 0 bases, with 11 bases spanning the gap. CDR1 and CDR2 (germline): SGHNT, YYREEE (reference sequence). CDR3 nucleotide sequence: TGTGCCAGCAGCCCCGGGGGGGGCTCTGGAAACACCATATATTTT. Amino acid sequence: CASSPGGGSGNTIYF.

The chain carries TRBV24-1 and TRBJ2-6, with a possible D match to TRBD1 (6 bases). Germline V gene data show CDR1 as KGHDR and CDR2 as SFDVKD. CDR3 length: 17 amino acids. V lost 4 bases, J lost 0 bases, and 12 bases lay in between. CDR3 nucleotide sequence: TGTGCCACCAGTGAAGACTGGACAGTCTCTGGGGCCAACGTCCTGACTTTC. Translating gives CATSEDWTVSGANVLTF.

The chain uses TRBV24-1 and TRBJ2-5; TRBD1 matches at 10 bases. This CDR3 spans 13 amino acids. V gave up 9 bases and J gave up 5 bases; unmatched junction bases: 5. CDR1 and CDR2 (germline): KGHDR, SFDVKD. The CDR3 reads CATSGQGVETQYF. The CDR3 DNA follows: TGTGCCACCTCTGGACAGGGGGTTGAGACCCAGTACTTC.

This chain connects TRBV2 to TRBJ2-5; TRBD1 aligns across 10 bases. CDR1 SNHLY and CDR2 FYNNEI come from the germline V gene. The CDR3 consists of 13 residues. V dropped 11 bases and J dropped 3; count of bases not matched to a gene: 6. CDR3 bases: TGTGCCGGAAAGACAGGGGGCAAAGAGACCCAGTACTTC. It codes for CAGKTGGKETQYF.